A single count supports the clone carrying this T cell receptor (beta chain). The data belong to a study of OX40 agonist ivuxolimab in advanced cancers. V shed 1 base, J shed 1 base, and the junction held 4 bases outside the gene matches. The CDR3 totals 15 residues. CDR1 and CDR2 (germline): SGHRS, YFSETQ. Using immunoSEQ multiplex PCR, the repertoire was profiled, and TCRdb retains in-frame clones only, with some absent. The repertoire holds tens of thousands of clones, under 90% seen once, with approximately 1.7% in the top ten. The receptor was isolated from an adult with an advanced solid tumor such as melanoma, head and neck, liver or kidney cancer. Here the sequenced sample was CD4+ or CD8+ T cells sorted from blood, taken in a trial of the OX40 agonist ivuxolimab. The chain employs TRBV5-1 and TRBJ1-1; TRBD1 agrees at 7 bases. The CDR3 nucleotides read TGCGCCAGCAGCTTGTCCGGGACAGAGAACACTGAAGCTTTCTTT. It codes for CASSLSGTENTEAFF. The complete variable domain, with remaining parts taken from reference TRBV5-1 and TRBJ1-1, reads KAGVTQTPRYLIKTRGQQVTLSCSPISGHRSVSWYQQTPGQGLQFLFEYFSETQRNKGNFPGRFSGRQFSNSRSEMNVSTLELGDSALYLCASSLSGTENTEAFFGQGTRLTVV.